The next 5 T cell receptor beta chains were all read from a single sample in a study of blood T cells in healthy people across ages. For the second PCR, which ran for about 6 to 11 cycles, a sample-barcoded 5' primer and a J-beta primer mix were used. TCRdb passed the 5' RACE reads through MiXCR, listing each CDR3 protein once. The repertoire holds around 900,000 distinct CDR3 sequences, about 28% seen once, with around 15% in the top ten. The sequencing sample was made of blood. These receptors originate from a woman of 80 years or more in good health.

This clonotype was recorded many times. This sequence joins TRBV6-5 and TRBJ2-7; 7 bases match TRBD1. CDR3 size: 13 residues. CDR1 and CDR2 (germline): MNHEY, SVGAGI. The J segment lost 5 bases and the V segment lost 10 bases, leaving 11 bases of the junction unmatched. The CDR3 nucleotides read TGTGCCACCACCGACAGGGTTGTTGACGAGCAGTACTTC. Its translation is CATTDRVVDEQYF.

The table lists this clonotype with a few counts. The rearrangement joins TRBV4-3 to TRBJ1-2, with D perhaps matching TRBD1 (5 bases). Deletions cut 0 bases from V and 2 bases from J, with 10 bases between. The CDR3 length is 15 residues. Germline CDR1 LGHNA, CDR2 YSLEER. The CDR3: CASSQDLQVNYGYTF. The CDR3 coding sequence is TGCGCCAGCAGCCAAGATCTACAGGTCAACTATGGCTACACCTTC.

The chain recombines TRBV25-1 with TRBJ2-2, with D hard to call. The CDR3 has 14 amino acids. The V end was cut by 2 bases, the J end by 3 bases, with 7 bases between. CDR1 and CDR2 from the germline V gene are MGHDK and SYGVNS. CDR3 sequence reads: CASSEHGDTGELFF. CDR3 coding DNA: TGTGCCAGCAGTGAACATGGGGACACCGGGGAGCTGTTTTTT.

In this sample, this clonotype turned up once. The rearrangement joins TRBV5-5 to TRBJ2-7; possibly TRBD1 or TRBD2 for D (5 bases each). V lost 4 bases, J lost 6 bases, and 17 bases lay in between. Germline CDR1 and CDR2: SGHKS and YYEKEE (reference sequence). The CDR3 runs to 14 residues. The CDR3 is CASSSTGTASEQYF. The CDR3 coding sequence is TGTGCCAGCAGCAGTACCGGGACGGCGAGCGAGCAGTACTTC.

The chain is built from TRBV7-9 and TRBJ2-4; D perhaps matches TRBD1 (6 bases). The CDR3 is 15 amino acids. Germline CDR1 SEHNR, CDR2 FQNEAQ (reference sequence). Trimming cost V 5 bases and J 3 bases, with 14 bases left between them. This CDR3 reads CASSQEGVSKNIQYF. The CDR3 DNA reads as TGTGCCAGCAGCCAAGAGGGGGTCAGCAAAAACATTCAGTACTTC.